The 20 T cell receptor beta chains reported below all come from one sample, sequenced in a study of blood T cell repertoires in COVID-19. Profiled with immunoSEQ multiplex PCR; TCRdb holds only in-frame clones, not every one. The repertoire consists of 120,000 or so clones, with around 90% occurring once and the leading ten covering approximately 7.7%. The material sequenced was peripheral blood. The receptors shown here come from a human donor in a cohort sampled during active COVID-19.

J is TRBJ2-7 and V is TRBV7-2; tentative D call: TRBD1 (6 bases). Trimming took 6 bases from V and 0 from J, leaving 12 bases between them. The CDR3 length is 14 residues. The V gene's germline CDR1 is SGHTA and CDR2 FQGNSA. CDR3 protein: CASRGQPSSYEQYF. The CDR3 bases are TGTGCCAGCAGAGGACAGCCGAGCTCCTACGAGCAGTACTTC.

This sequence joins TRBV24-1 and TRBJ2-2; 7 nucleotides line up with TRBD1. CDR1 and CDR2 (germline): KGHDR, SFDVKD. The CDR3 spans 16 residues. J lost 6 bases, V lost 4 bases, and 10 bases had no gene match. The CDR3 protein is CATSESTGTESGELFF. In DNA form, the CDR3 reads TGTGCCACCAGTGAAAGTACCGGGACAGAGTCCGGGGAGCTGTTTTTT.

The chain recombines TRBV5-1 with TRBJ2-3, with D perhaps TRBD2 (5 bases). Germline CDR1 SGHRS, CDR2 YFSETQ. V shed 6 bases and J shed 5 bases, with 16 bases lying between them. This CDR3 has 14 residues. Here the CDR3 DNA reads TGCGCCAGCACGGCGGGCAGCACGGTAGATACGCAGTATTTT. Its translation: CASTAGSTVDTQYF.

This sequence joins TRBV5-1 and TRBJ2-2, with a possible D match to TRBD2 (6 bases). CDR1 and CDR2 (germline): SGHRS, YFSETQ. V shed 3 bases and J shed 5 bases, with 14 bases lying between them. CDR3 length: 15 residues. CDR3 nucleotides: TGCGCCAGCAGCTCGGGACTGTCAAAAACCGGGGAGCTGTTTTTT. It specifies CASSSGLSKTGELFF.

CDR3 region: CASRSVLNTEAFF. CDR3 in DNA: TGTGCCAGCAGGAGTGTCTTGAACACTGAAGCTTTCTTT. The V call is TRBV2, the J call TRBJ1-1; D call uncertain. The V and J ends lost 6 bases and 0 bases respectively, with 8 bases between them. CDR3 length: 13 amino acids. CDR1 and CDR2 (germline): SNHLY, FYNNEI.

The chain employs TRBV5-1 and TRBJ1-1; D perhaps matches TRBD1 (6 bases). This CDR3 is 15 amino acids long. Germline CDR1 SGHRS, CDR2 YFSETQ. Trimming removed 2 bases at V and 1 base at J, with 12 bases between. The CDR3 DNA reads TGCGCCAGCAGCTTTGAAGGGACATGGAACACTGAAGCTTTCTTT. As protein: CASSFEGTWNTEAFF.

The chain employs TRBV2 and TRBJ2-5; tentative D call: TRBD1 (5 bases). The V end was cut by 4 bases, the J end by 5 bases, with 5 bases between. The germline gives CDR1 SNHLY, CDR2 FYNNEI. The CDR3 covers 11 residues. The CDR3, as DNA: TGTGCCAGCAGTGCAGGGGAGACCCAGTACTTC. Protein sequence: CASSAGETQYF.

The CDR3 DNA reads as TGTGCCAGCAGTGACTCGATACTTAGCACTGAAGCTTTCTTT. It encodes CASSDSILSTEAFF. The V and J genes are TRBV6-4 and TRBJ1-1, with D unresolved. The CDR3 contains 14 residues. Germline CDR1 MRHNA, CDR2 SNTAGT. Trimming pared 0 bases from V and 4 bases from J, leaving 9 bases between.

The chain is built from TRBV29-1 and TRBJ2-7; possibly TRBD1 for D (6 bases). The CDR3 spans 15 residues. Germline CDR1 SQVTM, CDR2 ANQGSEA. Trimming shortened V by 6 bases and J by 2 bases, and 20 bases separated the two germline ends. The DNA of the CDR3 is TGCAGCGTGGCCCTTTACAGGGCCGGGACCTACGAGCAGTACTTC. Protein sequence: CSVALYRAGTYEQYF.

This chain joins TRBV19 and TRBJ2-5; 9 bases are a match to TRBD2. J gave up 5 bases and V 3 bases, and 7 bases lay outside the gene matches. Germline-derived CDR1 and CDR2 are LNHDA and SQIVND (reference sequence). The CDR3 extends over 15 amino acids. CDR3 residues: CASSIVAGGRETQYF. In DNA form, the CDR3 reads TGTGCCAGTAGTATTGTGGCGGGAGGGAGGGAGACCCAGTACTTC.

This clone was recorded a few times. This chain uses TRBV7-9 with TRBJ2-3; D possibly corresponds to TRBD2 (6 bases). This CDR3 region has 17 residues. Germline V CDR1 and CDR2: SEHNR, FQNEAQ (reference sequence). Trimming cost V 2 bases and J 1 base, with 16 bases left between them. DNA of the CDR3: TGTGCCAGCAGCTTATTGAGCGAGGACTATGGCACAGATACGCAGTATTTT. Translation gives CASSLLSEDYGTDTQYF.

The J gene is TRBJ1-2, the V gene TRBV6-6; the match to TRBD1 covers 8 bases. CDR3 length equals 15 residues. Unmatched junction bases numbered 8, after V lost 0 bases and J lost 8 bases. Germline CDR1 is MNHNY and CDR2 is SVGAGI (reference sequence). CDR3 coding DNA: TGTGCCAGCAGTTACTCCAGCGGACAGGGTCCGGGCTACACCTTC. This codes for CASSYSSGQGPGYTF.

V usage is TRBV6-4 and J usage is TRBJ2-6; 7 positions match TRBD1. This CDR3 region has 16 residues. Germline V gene lookup returns CDR1 MRHNA and CDR2 SNTAGT. Trimming took 0 bases from V and 4 from J; bases not matched to a gene: 3. The CDR3 DNA reads TGTGCCAGCAGTGACTCAGGGGGCTCCGGGGCCAACGTCCTGACTTTC. This sequence encodes CASSDSGGSGANVLTF.

The chain uses TRBV10-3 and TRBJ2-7; 15 nucleotides line up with TRBD2. The CDR3 runs 18 residues. Germline lookup yields CDR1 ENHRY and CDR2 SYGVKD. V trimming: 6 bases; J trimming: 2 bases; junction bases outside the gene matches: 11. The CDR3 protein is CAISEGTSGRKIAYEQYF. The CDR3 DNA reads TGTGCCATCAGCGAGGGGACTAGCGGGAGGAAAATTGCCTACGAGCAGTACTTC.

The J gene is TRBJ2-2, the V gene TRBV5-1; D is perhaps TRBD1 (5 bases). CDR3 length equals 12 residues. V gave up 5 bases and J gave up 6 bases, with 8 bases separating them. Germline V lookup: CDR1 SGHRS, CDR2 YFSETQ. The CDR3 region has the DNA TGCGCCAGCAGTCCCAGGGCCGGGGAGCTGTTTTTT. Translating gives CASSPRAGELFF.

The J gene is TRBJ2-2, the V gene TRBV10-1; D gene ambiguous. V lost 3 bases to trimming and J lost 5 bases, with 7 bases between them. The CDR3 loop spans 13 amino acids. Per germline, CDR1 WNHNN and CDR2 SYGVQD (reference sequence). DNA of the CDR3: TGCGCCAGCAGTGAAGACGGGACCGGGGAGCTGTTTTTT. Protein: CASSEDGTGELFF.

The chain is built from TRBV7-6 and TRBJ2-7; 8 nucleotides match TRBD2. V was pared by 4 bases and J by 3 bases, with 11 bases of the junction left unmatched. Germline V gene sequence: CDR1 SGHVS, CDR2 FNYEAQ. CDR3 length: 16 amino acids. The CDR3, as DNA: TGTGCCAGCAGCTCCCTCCCCAGCGGGAGACGCTACGAGCAGTACTTC. Its protein is CASSSLPSGRRYEQYF.

This chain connects TRBV19 to TRBJ1-1; the match to TRBD1 covers 10 bases. Germline CDR1 reads LNHDA; CDR2 reads SQIVND (reference sequence). CDR3 length: 15 amino acids. V dropped 4 bases and J dropped 4; count of bases not matched to a gene: 6. CDR3 nucleotides: TGTGCCAGTAGTAGAGGGACAGGGGTGAGCACTGAAGCTTTCTTT. It codes for CASSRGTGVSTEAFF.

The chain has TRBV27 and TRBJ2-1; 9 bases fit TRBD2. The CDR3 extends over 13 amino acids. J gave up 14 bases and V 8 bases, and 13 bases lay outside the gene matches. The germline V gene encodes CDR1 MNHEY and CDR2 SMNVEV (reference sequence). The CDR3 loop reads CASVDHNSGREFF. CDR3 DNA sequence: TGTGCCAGCGTAGACCACAATAGCGGGAGAGAGTTCTTC.

The chain is built from TRBV5-1 and TRBJ1-2; 7 bases are shared with TRBD1. The junction had 7 bases not matched to a gene; V was cut back by 4 bases and J by 4 bases. CDR3 length: 14 amino acids. CDR1 is SGHRS and CDR2 is YFSETQ in the germline V gene. In nucleotides, the CDR3 is TGCGCCAGCAGCCCGCCGACAGGGACCTATGGCTACACCTTC. Its protein product is CASSPPTGTYGYTF.